This is a list of T cell receptor beta chains from one sample in a study of read filtering for tumor transcriptome and immune sequencing. TCRdb reprocessed the reads with MiXCR, giving one entry per CDR3 protein. The table lists about 86,000 distinct CDR3 sequences, roughly an eighth of them singletons. Sequencing used a population of CD138-negative cells sorted from bone marrow. These receptors came from a donor aged 40 or older with multiple myeloma. Each CDR3 is given with its conserved first and last residue. Fields, in order: J gene, clone size, D gene, V gene, CDR3 protein, CDR3 DNA. The D gene is left open where the match is weak. The listing skips clone size in some rows; elsewhere it reads once, few, many or a size class.

>TRBJ1-5|many|NA|TRBV5-1
CASSLGYNQPQHF
TGCGCCAGCAGCTTGGGATACAATCAGCCCCAGCATTTT
>TRBJ2-1|many|NA|TRBV29-1
CSAEGGINEQFF
TGCAGCGCGGAAGGGGGAATAAATGAGCAGTTCTTC
>TRBJ2-1|many|NA|TRBV11-2
CASSLGLENEQFF
TGTGCCAGCAGCTTAGGGTTGGAAAATGAGCAGTTCTTC
>TRBJ1-3|NA|NA|TRBV6-2/TRBV6-3
CASTRVEVQNSGNTIYF
TGTGCCAGCACCAGAGTCGAAGTTCAGAACTCTGGAAACACCATATATTTT
>TRBJ2-7|many|NA|TRBV20-1
CSAREPGSYEQYF
TGCAGTGCTAGAGAGCCAGGCTCCTACGAGCAGTACTTC
>TRBJ2-1|many|TRBD2|TRBV11-2
CASSPIREGQNEQFF
TGTGCCAGCAGCCCCATCCGGGAGGGCCAGAATGAGCAGTTCTTC
>TRBJ1-1|many|NA|TRBV3-1
CASSPRALNTEAFF
TGTGCCAGCAGCCCGAGGGCTCTGAACACTGAAGCTTTCTTT
>TRBJ1-1|many|NA|TRBV12-3/TRBV12-4
CASSPRGGNTEAFF
TGTGCCAGCAGTCCAAGGGGGGGGAACACTGAAGCTTTCTTT
>TRBJ2-1|few|TRBD2|TRBV19
CASSGVAGGYANEQFF
TGTGCCAGTAGTGGGGTAGCGGGAGGGTACGCCAATGAGCAGTTCTTC
>TRBJ2-7|few|NA|TRBV18
CASSPGTPGGQYF
TGTGCCAGCTCACCAGGGACTCCTGGGGGGCAGTACTTC
>TRBJ2-2|NA|NA|TRBV15
CATSRDRGTGELFF
TGTGCCACCAGCAGGGACCGGGGGACCGGGGAGCTGTTTTTT
>TRBJ1-2|many|NA|TRBV2
CASSEGRRVNYGYTF
TGTGCCAGCAGTGAAGGCCGGAGGGTTAACTATGGCTACACCTTC
>TRBJ2-2|many|NA|TRBV5-1
CASSLAGPDRSDGELFF
TGCGCCAGCAGCCTGGCGGGCCCCGACAGGTCGGACGGGGAGCTGTTTTTT
>TRBJ2-5|few|TRBD1|TRBV7-2
CASSSPRQGSEKTQYF
TGTGCCAGCAGCTCGCCGAGACAGGGGTCAGAAAAGACCCAGTACTTC
>TRBJ2-5|NA|NA|TRBV5-1
CASSLAGTQETQYF
TGCGCCAGCAGCTTGGCGGGTACACAAGAGACCCAGTACTTC
>TRBJ2-7|NA|NA|TRBV20-1
CSARETGGGKEQYF
TGCAGTGCTAGAGAGACGGGTGGGGGCAAAGAGCAGTACTTC
>TRBJ2-3|many|NA|TRBV6-2/TRBV6-3
CASSTAEGTQYF
TGTGCCAGCAGTACCGCGGAAGGTACGCAGTATTTT
>TRBJ2-5|many|NA|TRBV4-1
CASSQGDNQETQYF
TGCGCCAGCAGCCAAGGGGACAACCAAGAGACCCAGTACTTC
>TRBJ1-1|many|NA|TRBV18
CASSEDSNTEAFF
TGTGCCAGCTCAGAGGACAGTAACACTGAAGCTTTCTTT
>TRBJ2-1|many|TRBD2|TRBV30
CACRREGPWNEQFF
TGTGCCTGCCGACGGGAGGGCCCGTGGAATGAGCAGTTCTTC
>TRBJ1-5|many|TRBD1|TRBV7-9
CASSTGGLNQPQHF
TGTGCCAGCAGCACAGGGGGCTTAAATCAGCCCCAGCATTTT
>TRBJ1-5|many|TRBD1|TRBV7-2
CASSPNRGSDQPQHF
TGTGCCAGCAGCCCGAACAGGGGATCAGATCAGCCCCAGCATTTT
>TRBJ2-3|few|TRBD2|TRBV27
CASSLRLAGTPDTQYF
TGTGCCAGCAGTTTAAGGCTAGCGGGAACCCCAGATACGCAGTATTTT
>TRBJ2-3|NA|NA|TRBV29-1
CSVQGQRVTDTQYF
TGCAGCGTTCAAGGGCAGAGAGTCACAGATACGCAGTATTTT
>TRBJ1-5|many|NA|TRBV6-2/TRBV6-3
CASSRLKGQGLNQPQHF
TGTGCCAGCAGTCGCCTTAAGGGGCAGGGGCTCAATCAGCCCCAGCATTTT
>TRBJ2-7|many|NA|TRBV7-8
CASSLPLSYEQYF
TGTGCCAGCAGCTTACCCCTCTCCTACGAGCAGTACTTC
>TRBJ2-2|many|NA|TRBV18
CASTGGRVANTGELFF
TGTGCCAGCACCGGCGGCAGGGTCGCGAACACCGGGGAGCTGTTTTTT
>TRBJ2-7|many|NA|TRBV27
CASSFDPYYEQYF
TGTGCCAGCAGTTTTGATCCATACTACGAGCAGTACTTC
>TRBJ1-1|many|NA|TRBV5-1
CASSLATGGNTEAFF
TGTGCCAGCAGCTTAGCGACAGGCGGTAACACTGAAGCTTTCTTT
>TRBJ2-6|once|NA|TRBV19
CASSPRTAGANVLTF
TGTGCCAGTAGTCCCCGAACAGCTGGGGCCAACGTCCTGACTTTC
>TRBJ2-3|NA|TRBD1|TRBV10-3
CAIGDSSDTQYF
TGTGCCATCGGGGACAGTTCAGATACGCAGTATTTT
>TRBJ2-7|NA|TRBD1|TRBV5-4
CASSTGTGMYEQYF
TGTGCCAGCAGCACCGGGACAGGGATGTACGAGCAGTACTTC
>TRBJ2-1|many|TRBD2|TRBV6-2/TRBV6-3
CASRVFGGRGLLHEQFF
TGTGCCAGCAGGGTTTTTGGCGGGAGGGGACTTCTACATGAGCAGTTCTTC
>TRBJ2-7|NA|NA|TRBV11-2
CASSFGPGQRYEQYF
TGTGCCAGCAGCTTTGGGCCAGGACAACGCTACGAGCAGTACTTC
>TRBJ2-7|many|NA|TRBV7-2
CASSLDGGWASYEQYF
TGTGCCAGCAGCTTAGACGGCGGGTGGGCCTCCTACGAGCAGTACTTC
>TRBJ2-1|many|NA|TRBV7-9
CASSSSDLYNEQFF
TGTGCCAGCAGCTCTAGCGACCTGTACAATGAGCAGTTCTTC
>TRBJ2-2|many|TRBD2|TRBV19
CASRGGTSGSGELFF
TGTGCCAGTAGGGGAGGGACTAGCGGGTCCGGGGAGCTGTTTTTT
>TRBJ1-1|once|NA|TRBV3-1
CASSQGWGLGALF
NA
>TRBJ2-7|NA|NA|TRBV28
CASSRSTRGYEQYF
TGTGCCAGCAGTAGATCGACTAGAGGCTACGAGCAGTACTTC
>TRBJ1-1|many|TRBD1|TRBV5-1
CASSVGTGETEAFF
TGCGCCAGCAGCGTTGGGACAGGGGAGACTGAAGCTTTCTTT
>TRBJ1-2|many|TRBD1|TRBV20-1
CSARDMGTGNYGYTF
TGCAGTGCTAGAGATATGGGGACAGGGAACTATGGCTACACCTTC
>TRBJ2-4|many|TRBD2|TRBV12-5
CASGLVFLRLDGSGSQKNIQYF
TGTGCTAGTGGTTTGGTATTCCTCCGTCTTGATGGGAGCGGGAGTCAGAAAAACATTCAGTACTTC
>TRBJ2-1|many|TRBD1|TRBV5-5
CASSSQGYEQFF
TGTGCCAGCAGCTCACAGGGGTATGAGCAGTTCTTC
>TRBJ2-5|many|NA|TRBV5-1
CASSLEMGRKETQYF
TGCGCCAGCAGCTTGGAGATGGGGAGGAAAGAGACCCAGTACTTC
>TRBJ2-2|many|NA|TRBV5-1
CASIQDSASGELFF
TGCGCCAGCATCCAGGACAGTGCCAGCGGGGAGCTGTTTTTT
>TRBJ1-5|many|NA|TRBV11-2
CASSSPPHSNQPQHF
TGTGCCAGCAGCTCCCCCCCACACTCCAATCAGCCCCAGCATTTT
>TRBJ2-2|NA|NA|TRBV20-1
CRARDAGAGGVNGELFF
TGCAGAGCTAGAGATGCGGGGGCAGGGGGCGTCAACGGGGAGCTGTTTTTT
>TRBJ2-1|many|TRBD2|TRBV20-1
CSATTFSGRSGEQFF
TGCAGTGCTACGACTTTTAGCGGGAGGAGCGGTGAGCAGTTCTTC